Here is one TCR beta chain with its context. Its antigen is not identified. This sample was included in a study of graft-versus-host responses after intestinal transplantation. Study details: Recipients underwent multivisceral, liver-intestinal, or isolated intestinal transplants. Anti-thymocyte globulin was used for induction in all recipients, who then took tacrolimus and steroids for roughly three years.

The data were produced by immunoSEQ multiplex PCR, yet TCRdb's version contains in-frame clones alone and is incomplete. This sample has tens of thousands of clones, with over 90% found just once. The CDR3 has 14 amino acids. V was shortened by 6 bases and J by 3 bases, with 12 bases between the two germline ends. From germline, CDR1 is MNHNS and CDR2 SASEGT. Study-level results: Detected in recipient marrow were GvH clones, some of which were first observed in ileum or blood.

The receptor was isolated from a human donor who was the organ donor for an intestinal transplant. The V and J genes are TRBV6-1 and TRBJ1-5, with D possibly TRBD1 on 6 matching bases. This specimen consisted of unstimulated CD4+ T cells sorted from spleen or lymph node cells, obtained before transplant. The CDR3 loop reads CASSEQGANQPQHF. The CDR3 DNA follows: TGTGCCAGCAGCGAACAGGGAGCCAATCAGCCCCAGCATTTT.